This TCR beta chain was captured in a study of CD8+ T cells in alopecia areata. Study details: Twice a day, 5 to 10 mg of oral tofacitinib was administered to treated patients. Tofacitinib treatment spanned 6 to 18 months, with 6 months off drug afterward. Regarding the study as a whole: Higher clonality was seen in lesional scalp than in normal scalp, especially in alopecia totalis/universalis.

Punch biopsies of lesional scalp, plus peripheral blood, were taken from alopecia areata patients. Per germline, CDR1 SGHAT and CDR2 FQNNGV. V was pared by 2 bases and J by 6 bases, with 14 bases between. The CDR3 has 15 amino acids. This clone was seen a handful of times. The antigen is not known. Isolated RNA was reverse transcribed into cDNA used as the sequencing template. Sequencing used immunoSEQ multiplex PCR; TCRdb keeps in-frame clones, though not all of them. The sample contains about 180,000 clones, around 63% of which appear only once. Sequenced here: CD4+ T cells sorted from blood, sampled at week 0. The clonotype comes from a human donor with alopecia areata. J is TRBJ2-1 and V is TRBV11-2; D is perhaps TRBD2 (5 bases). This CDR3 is CASSLFSGEFNEQFF. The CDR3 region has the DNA TGTGCCAGCAGCTTATTCAGCGGCGAGTTCAATGAGCAGTTCTTC.